The next 28 T cell receptor beta chains were all read from a single sample in a study of PD-1 blockade in classical Hodgkin lymphoma. TCRdb's table, derived via immunoSEQ multiplex PCR, lists solely in-frame clones and lacks some. The repertoire has around 50,000 clones, under 80% of them found once; the top ten carry more than 10%. The time point was: cycle 4 day 1 (C4D1), after more than five weeks of nivolumab. In every patient, relapse followed autologous stem cell transplantation, while exposure to brentuximab vedotin differed. The sample was peripheral blood mononuclear cells (PBMCs), taken before the fourth cycle of nivolumab. These receptors all come from a human donor with classical Hodgkin lymphoma.

This clone was seen just once. The chain links TRBV6-6 to TRBJ1-2; no reliable D call. V lost 6 bases and J lost 1, with 3 bases in between. This CDR3 contains 11 residues. Germline CDR1 reads MNHNY; CDR2 reads SVGAGI (reference sequence). The DNA for the CDR3 is TGTGCCAGCAGGTATAACTATGGCTACACCTTC. It translates to CASRYNYGYTF.

This clone was observed a handful of times. The chain uses TRBV5-1 and TRBJ1-1; D is unresolved. Looked up from germline, CDR1 is SGHRS and CDR2 is YFSETQ. Trimming cost V 0 bases and J 0 bases, with 3 bases left between them. This CDR3 has 13 residues. CDR3 residues: CASSLGMNTEAFF. The CDR3 coding sequence is TGCGCCAGCAGCTTGGGGATGAACACTGAAGCTTTCTTT.

The V call is TRBV19, the J call TRBJ1-3; the D is unclear. This CDR3 contains 16 residues. V shed 5 bases and J shed 4 bases, with 18 bases lying between them. The V gene's germline CDR1 is LNHDA and CDR2 SQIVND (reference sequence). CDR3 nucleotide sequence: TGTGCCAGTAGTTTACCGGGCATCCGAGCCGGAAACACCATATATTTT. Translation gives CASSLPGIRAGNTIYF.

This chain joins TRBV14 and TRBJ2-6; D might be TRBD1 or TRBD2, each matching 5 bases. CDR3 length: 18 residues. Germline V gene data show CDR1 as SGHDN and CDR2 as FVKESK. Trimming cost V 0 bases and J 4 bases, with 16 bases left between them. The CDR3 region has the DNA TGTGCCAGCAGCCAAGATCTATTTAGGGACCCCGGGGCCAACGTCCTGACTTTC. Translation: CASSQDLFRDPGANVLTF.

The genes are TRBV28 and TRBJ1-1, with D possibly matching TRBD1 (5 bases). This CDR3 region has 13 residues. Germline V lookup: CDR1 MDHEN, CDR2 SYDVKM. Trimming removed 2 bases at V and 13 bases at J, with 17 bases between. CDR3 nucleotides: TGTGCCAGCAGTTTACCCGGGGCAAGGCGTGTTTTCTTT. Its protein is CASSLPGARRVFF.

In its sample, this clone was seen once. One junction end disagrees with the germline gene, perhaps due to a read error. The CDR3 sequence is CASSLALGVDEQFF. Here the CDR3 DNA reads TGTGCTAGCAGCTTAGCGTTAGGGGTGGATGAGCAGTTCTTC. The rearrangement uses TRBV7-7 and TRBJ2-1; D is tentatively TRBD1 or TRBD2 (5 bases each). The CDR3 spans 14 residues. Per germline, CDR1 SSHAT and CDR2 FNYEAQ (reference sequence).

The V gene is TRBV6-5, the J gene TRBJ2-7, with 7 bases aligning to TRBD2. V shed 6 bases, J shed 4 bases, and the junction held 9 bases outside the gene matches. This CDR3 has 14 amino acids. Germline lookup yields CDR1 MNHEY and CDR2 SVGAGI. CDR3 coding DNA: TGTGCCAGCAGAGGACCGGGACTAACATACGAGCAGTACTTC. It specifies CASRGPGLTYEQYF.

This chain connects TRBV18 to TRBJ2-7, with TRBD2 identical over 10 bases. Germline CDR1 reads KGHSH; CDR2 reads LQKENI. V trimming: 2 bases; J trimming: 4 bases; junction bases outside the gene matches: 5. The CDR3 covers 15 residues. CDR3 amino acids: CASSPAAGGPYEQYF. The CDR3, as DNA: TGTGCCAGCTCACCAGCAGCGGGAGGGCCATACGAGCAGTACTTC.

V usage is TRBV19 and J usage is TRBJ2-1; 10 nucleotides align to TRBD1. This CDR3 region has 16 residues. The V gene's germline CDR1 is LNHDA and CDR2 SQIVND (reference sequence). V shed 4 bases and J 7 bases; nucleotides not matched to a gene: 10. CDR3 sequence reads: CASSRRQGAVWNEQFF. The CDR3 DNA reads TGTGCCAGTAGTAGGAGACAGGGGGCGGTTTGGAATGAGCAGTTCTTC.

The V gene is TRBV28, the J gene TRBJ2-4; the D gene is possibly TRBD1 (6 bases). CDR1 and CDR2 (germline): MDHEN, SYDVKM. There are 16 residues in the CDR3. The V end was cut by 6 bases, the J end by 13 bases, with 28 bases between. CDR3 residues: CASRPRTLQGWYTQYF. CDR3 coding DNA: TGTGCCAGCAGACCACGGACCTTACAGGGTTGGTACACCCAGTACTTC.

The rearrangement joins TRBV19 to TRBJ2-2, with D tentatively TRBD1 (6 bases). The CDR3 covers 14 residues. Per germline, CDR1 LNHDA and CDR2 SQIVND (reference sequence). The V end lost 5 bases, the J end lost 4 bases, and 11 bases lay between the germline ends. CDR3 protein: CASSPTGSTGELFF. As DNA, the CDR3 is TGTGCCAGTAGTCCCACAGGGAGCACCGGGGAGCTGTTTTTT.

The gene calls are TRBV11-2 and TRBJ2-7; weak D call: TRBD2 (6 bases). Germline V gene data show CDR1 as SGHAT and CDR2 as FQNNGV. The CDR3 runs 13 residues. Trimming cost V 3 bases and J 2 bases, with 8 bases left between them. The CDR3 loop reads CASSFGGAYEQYF. In DNA form, the CDR3 reads TGTGCCAGCAGCTTCGGAGGGGCCTACGAGCAGTACTTC.

The table lists this clone with a count of one. The chain is built from TRBV28 and TRBJ1-5; D remains ambiguous. This CDR3 has 13 residues. V lost 7 bases, J lost 2 bases, and 9 bases lay in between. The germline V gene encodes CDR1 MDHEN and CDR2 SYDVKM. The chain's CDR3 is CASIGQGNQPQHF. The CDR3 nucleotides are TGTGCCAGCATTGGCCAGGGCAATCAGCCCCAGCATTTT.

This chain uses TRBV18 with TRBJ1-2; D gene unclear. The CDR3 runs 15 residues. Germline V gene sequence: CDR1 KGHSH, CDR2 LQKENI. V lost 2 bases, J lost 5 bases, and 15 bases lay in between. CDR3 nucleotide sequence: TGTGCCAGCTCACCAGGGCACGGAGCCTTTTATGGCTACACCTTC. Translation: CASSPGHGAFYGYTF. The full variable domain, in which reference TRBV18 and TRBJ1-2 provide the parts outside the CDR3, is NAGVMQNPRHLVRRRGQEARLRCSPMKGHSHVYWYRQLPEEGLKFMVYLQKENIIDESGMPKERFSAEFPKEGPSILRIQQVVRGDSAAYFCASSPGHGAFYGYTFGSGTRLTVV.

The chain couples TRBV6-5 to TRBJ2-7; no clear D gene. This CDR3 contains 13 residues. Germline CDR1 MNHEY, CDR2 SVGAGI. Between the trimmed V and J ends, which lost 6 bases and 0 bases, there was a span of 9 bases. CDR3 sequence (DNA): TGTGCCAGCAGAGGGCGCCTCTCCTACGAGCAGTACTTC. Translating gives CASRGRLSYEQYF.

This rearrangement joins TRBV6-5 to TRBJ2-7, with no clear D. This CDR3 has 13 residues. Trimming removed 2 bases at V and 3 bases at J, with 8 bases between. Per the germline V gene, CDR1 is MNHEY and CDR2 is SVGAGI. CDR3 DNA sequence: TGTGCCAGCAGTTACAACAGACTCTACGAGCAGTACTTC. This sequence encodes CASSYNRLYEQYF.

This rearrangement joins TRBV9 to TRBJ1-6; D not resolved. Germline CDR1 is SGDLS and CDR2 is YYNGEE. The CDR3 runs 14 residues. V shed 2 bases and J shed 6 bases, with 9 bases lying between them. CDR3 residues: CASSVLTANSPLHF. Written as DNA, the CDR3 is TGTGCCAGCAGCGTGTTAACAGCTAATTCACCCCTCCACTTT.

This clone was detected only a few times. V and J are TRBV6-5 and TRBJ1-2; tentatively, D is TRBD1 (6 bases). There are 15 residues in the CDR3. The germline V and J ends were trimmed by 5 bases and 4 bases, with 17 bases remaining between them. Germline CDR1 reads MNHEY; CDR2 reads SVGAGI. This chain's CDR3 is CASSTRDKVAYGYTF. For the CDR3, the DNA is TGTGCCAGCAGTACCCGGGACAAGGTTGCCTATGGCTACACCTTC.

The rearrangement joins TRBV10-1 to TRBJ2-7; 8 bases fit TRBD1. Unmatched junction bases numbered 11, after V lost 1 base and J lost 3 bases. CDR3 size: 17 residues. Germline-derived CDR1 and CDR2 are WNHNN and SYGVQD (reference sequence). CDR3 protein: CASSEYPRTGKCYEQYF. The CDR3 coding sequence is TGCGCCAGCAGTGAGTACCCTAGGACAGGGAAGTGCTACGAGCAGTACTTC.

V usage is TRBV11-2 and J usage is TRBJ2-7; the D call may be TRBD1 or TRBD2 (5 bases each). Germline CDR1 reads SGHAT; CDR2 reads FQNNGV. Trimming removed 5 bases at V and 5 bases at J, with 16 bases between. CDR3 length: 14 amino acids. In DNA, the CDR3 is TGTGCCAGCAGCCTGAAACACCCGGGACACGAGCAGTACTTC. It codes for CASSLKHPGHEQYF.

The count of this clone is one. This chain links TRBV27 with TRBJ2-2, with D unclear. The CDR3 consists of 16 residues. The germline gives CDR1 MNHEY, CDR2 SMNVEV (reference sequence). Deletions cut 8 bases from V and 5 bases from J, with 21 bases between. In DNA, the CDR3 is TGTGCCAGCGGACCTTCGGAGATACTTTGGACCGGGGAGCTGTTTTTT. Amino acid sequence: CASGPSEILWTGELFF.

Regarding this clone: Other DNA sequences of this sample code for an identical CDR3. This chain joins TRBV5-4 and TRBJ2-5; TRBD1 agrees at 9 bases. The junction had 9 bases not matched to a gene; V was cut back by 8 bases and J by 1 base. This CDR3 has 15 residues. Germline V gene sequence: CDR1 SGHNT, CDR2 YYREEE (reference sequence). CDR3 region: CASRTGVGGQETQYF. The CDR3 region has the DNA TGTGCCAGTCGGACAGGGGTTGGAGGCCAAGAGACCCAGTACTTC.

The gene calls are TRBV19 and TRBJ2-6; 7 positions match TRBD2. CDR3 length: 19 residues. After removal of 1 base from V and 0 bases from J, the junction contained 9 bases not matched to a gene. Germline loops: CDR1 LNHDA, CDR2 SQIVND (reference sequence). CDR3 nucleotides: TGTGCCAGTAGTATAGTGCGGGGGAGGTATAGCTCTGGGGCCAACGTCCTGACTTTC. Encoded protein: CASSIVRGRYSSGANVLTF.

This clone was seen many times. This chain uses TRBV2 with TRBJ2-7; D is ambiguous. V lost 4 bases to trimming and J lost 2 bases, with 6 bases between them. Germline assignment: CDR1 SNHLY and CDR2 FYNNEI. The CDR3 sequence is 12 residues long. In DNA form, the CDR3 reads TGTGCCAGCAGTGTGTCGCCCTACGAGCAGTACTTC. This encodes CASSVSPYEQYF. The variable domain in full, with the rest retrieved from reference TRBV2 and TRBJ2-7, is EPEVTQTPSHQVTQMGQEVILRCVPISNHLYFYWYRQILGQKVEFLVSFYNNEISEKSEIFDDQFSVERPDGSNFTLKIRSTKLEDSAMYFCASSVSPYEQYFGPGTRLTVT.

This chain uses TRBV6-5 with TRBJ2-3; TRBD2 matches at 9 bases. Germline CDR1 is MNHEY and CDR2 is SVGAGI. The CDR3 is 15 amino acids. V lost 6 bases, J lost 0 bases, and 4 bases stayed unmatched. The CDR3 reads CASSPGTSSTDTQYF. The CDR3 nucleotides are TGTGCCAGCAGCCCCGGGACTAGCAGCACAGATACGCAGTATTTT.

The chain has TRBV30 and TRBJ2-6; D unresolved. The V end was cut by 0 bases, the J end by 0 bases, with 6 bases between. This CDR3 has 15 amino acids. CDR1 GTSNPN and CDR2 SVGIG come from the germline V gene (reference sequence). The CDR3 nucleotides read TGTGCCTGGAGTGTCTCCCTCTCTGGGGCCAACGTCCTGACTTTC. Its translation is CAWSVSLSGANVLTF.

The chain employs TRBV28 and TRBJ1-5; no clear D. The V and J ends lost 4 bases and 8 bases respectively, with 9 bases between them. This CDR3 spans 12 amino acids. Per the germline V gene, CDR1 is MDHEN and CDR2 is SYDVKM. CDR3 loop: CASSSLNEPQHF. CDR3 in DNA: TGTGCCAGCAGTTCCCTTAACGAGCCCCAGCATTTT.

The chain is built from TRBV5-1 and TRBJ2-7; the D gene is possibly TRBD2 (5 bases). Germline V CDR1 and CDR2: SGHRS, YFSETQ. CDR3 length: 13 amino acids. Between the trimmed V and J ends, which lost 3 bases and 2 bases, there was a span of 9 bases. The CDR3, as DNA: TGCGCCAGCAGCTCGGACTTTACCTACGAGCAGTACTTC. It encodes CASSSDFTYEQYF.